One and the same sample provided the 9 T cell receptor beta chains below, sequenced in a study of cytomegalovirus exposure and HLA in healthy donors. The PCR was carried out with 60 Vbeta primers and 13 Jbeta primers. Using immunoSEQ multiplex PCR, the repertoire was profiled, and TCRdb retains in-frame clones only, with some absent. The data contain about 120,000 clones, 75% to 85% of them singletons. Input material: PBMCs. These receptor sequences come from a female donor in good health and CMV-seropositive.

This chain's CDR3 is CAWKQASGTEAFF. In DNA form, the CDR3 reads TGTGCCTGGAAGCAGGCTTCTGGCACTGAAGCTTTCTTT. The chain carries TRBV30 and TRBJ1-1; D is ambiguous. Per the germline V gene, CDR1 is GTSNPN and CDR2 is SVGIG (reference sequence). The CDR3 covers 13 residues. Trimming cost V 4 bases and J 4 bases, with 13 bases left between them.

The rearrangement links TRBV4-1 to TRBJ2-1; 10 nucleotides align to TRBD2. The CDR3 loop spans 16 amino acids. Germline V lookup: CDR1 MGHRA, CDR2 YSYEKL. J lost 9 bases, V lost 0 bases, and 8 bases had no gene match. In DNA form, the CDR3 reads TGCGCCAGCAGCCAAGATCCCGGCAGCGGGGGGGTTGAGCAGTTCTTC. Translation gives CASSQDPGSGGVEQFF.

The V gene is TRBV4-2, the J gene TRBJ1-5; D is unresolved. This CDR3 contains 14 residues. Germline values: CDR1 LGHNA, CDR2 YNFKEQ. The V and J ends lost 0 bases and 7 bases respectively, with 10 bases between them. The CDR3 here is CASSQDGEGQPQHF. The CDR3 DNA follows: TGTGCCAGCAGCCAAGATGGTGAGGGACAGCCCCAGCATTTT.

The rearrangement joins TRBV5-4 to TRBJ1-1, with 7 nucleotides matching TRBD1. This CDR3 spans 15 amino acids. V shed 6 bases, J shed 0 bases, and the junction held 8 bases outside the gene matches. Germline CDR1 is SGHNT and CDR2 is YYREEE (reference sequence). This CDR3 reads CASKKGAALNTEAFF. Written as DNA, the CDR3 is TGTGCCAGCAAAAAGGGGGCAGCCTTGAACACTGAAGCTTTCTTT. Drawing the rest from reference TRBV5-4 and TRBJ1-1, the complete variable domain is ETGVTQSPTHLIKTRGQQVTLRCSSQSGHNTVSWYQQALGQGPQFIFQYYREEENGRGNFPPRFSGLQFPNYSSELNVNALELDDSALYLCASKKGAALNTEAFFGQGTRLTVV.

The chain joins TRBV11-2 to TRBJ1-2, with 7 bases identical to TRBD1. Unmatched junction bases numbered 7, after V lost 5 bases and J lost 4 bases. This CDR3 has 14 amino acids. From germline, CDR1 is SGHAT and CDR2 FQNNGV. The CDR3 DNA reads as TGTGCCAGCAGCACCGGGGACAGCCTCTATGGCTACACCTTC. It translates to CASSTGDSLYGYTF.

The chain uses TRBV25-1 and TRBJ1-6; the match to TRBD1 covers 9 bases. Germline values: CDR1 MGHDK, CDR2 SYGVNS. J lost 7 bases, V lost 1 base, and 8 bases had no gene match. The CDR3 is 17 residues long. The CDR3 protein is CASSELLGTGRNSPLHF. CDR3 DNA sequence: TGTGCCAGCAGTGAATTATTAGGGACAGGGCGAAATTCACCCCTCCACTTT.

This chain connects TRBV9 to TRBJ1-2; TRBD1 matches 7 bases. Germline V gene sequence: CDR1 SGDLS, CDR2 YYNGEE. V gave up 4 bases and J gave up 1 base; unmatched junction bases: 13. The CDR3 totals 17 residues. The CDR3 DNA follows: TGTGCCAGCAGCAAATCACCCGGGACAGCCTTTAACTATGGCTACACCTTC. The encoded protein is CASSKSPGTAFNYGYTF.

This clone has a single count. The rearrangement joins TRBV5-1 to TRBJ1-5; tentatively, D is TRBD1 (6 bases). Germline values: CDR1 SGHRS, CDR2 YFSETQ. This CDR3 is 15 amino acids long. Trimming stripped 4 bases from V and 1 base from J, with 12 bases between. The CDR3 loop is CASSPGGTSNQPQHF. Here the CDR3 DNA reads TGCGCCAGCAGCCCCGGGGGGACAAGCAATCAGCCCCAGCATTTT. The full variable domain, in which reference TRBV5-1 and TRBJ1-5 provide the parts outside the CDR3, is KAGVTQTPRYLIKTRGQQVTLSCSPISGHRSVSWYQQTPGQGLQFLFEYFSETQRNKGNFPGRFSGRQFSNSRSEMNVSTLELGDSALYLCASSPGGTSNQPQHFGDGTRLSIL.

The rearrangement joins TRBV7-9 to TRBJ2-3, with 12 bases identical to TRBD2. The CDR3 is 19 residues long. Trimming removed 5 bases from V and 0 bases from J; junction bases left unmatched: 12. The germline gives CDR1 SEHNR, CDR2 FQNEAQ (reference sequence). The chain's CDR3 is CASSPLTSGGLGSTDTQYF. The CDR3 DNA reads TGTGCCAGCAGCCCTTTAACTAGCGGGGGGCTCGGGAGCACAGATACGCAGTATTTT.